The clone carrying this TCR beta chain was counted ten times or more. This sample is drawn from a study of T cells in Graves' hyperthyroidism and ophthalmopathy. There were TCR beta CDR3 regions amplified from RNA transcripts. During a first-round RT-PCR of the TCR CDR3, the HTBI primer set was used. TCRdb fed the multiplex PCR reads into MiXCR, producing one record per CDR3 protein. Of 200,000 to 250,000 distinct CDR3 sequences detected, about 15% appear once; the ten largest clones hold 25% to 30%. The receptor was isolated from a woman aged 18-29 years with Graves' ophthalmopathy. Material for sequencing was blood.

This CDR3 reads CSARGATDTQYF. The CDR3 DNA reads TGCAGTGCTAGGGGGGCTACAGATACGCAGTATTTT. This chain connects TRBV20-1 to TRBJ2-3, with D possibly being TRBD1 (6 bases). Deletions cut 3 bases from V and 3 bases from J, with 7 bases between. The CDR3 has 12 amino acids. Per the germline V gene, CDR1 is DFQATT and CDR2 is SNEGSKA (reference sequence).